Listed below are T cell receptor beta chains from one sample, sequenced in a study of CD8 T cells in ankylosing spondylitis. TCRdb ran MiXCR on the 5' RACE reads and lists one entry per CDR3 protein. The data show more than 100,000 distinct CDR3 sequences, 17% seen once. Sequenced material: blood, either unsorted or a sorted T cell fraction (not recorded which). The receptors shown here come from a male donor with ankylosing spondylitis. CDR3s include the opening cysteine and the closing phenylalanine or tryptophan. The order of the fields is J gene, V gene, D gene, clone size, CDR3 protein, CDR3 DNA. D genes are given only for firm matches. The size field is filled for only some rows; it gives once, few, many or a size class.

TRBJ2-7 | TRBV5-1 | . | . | CASSFHDTLYEQYF | TGCGCCAGCAGCTTCCACGACACTCTCTACGAGCAGTACTTC
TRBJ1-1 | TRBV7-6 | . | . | CASSLGPATEAFF | TGTGCCAGCAGCTTAGGACCGGCCACTGAAGCTTTCTTT
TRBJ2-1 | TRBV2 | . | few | CASSVFSLMLYNEQFF | TGTGCCAGCAGTGTTTTTTCGTTGATGCTCTACAATGAGCAGTTCTTC
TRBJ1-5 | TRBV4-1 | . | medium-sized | CASRSTTNSNQPQHF | TGCGCCAGCAGGAGTACTACCAATAGCAATCAGCCCCAGCATTTT
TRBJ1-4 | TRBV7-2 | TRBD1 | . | CASSLRGQLATNEKLFF | TGTGCCAGCAGCTTAAGGGGACAGCTCGCAACTAATGAAAAACTGTTTTTT
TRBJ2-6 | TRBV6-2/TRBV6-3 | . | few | CASHSPWDLLANVLTF | TGTGCCAGTCATTCCCCCTGGGACCTCCTCGCCAACGTCCTGACTTTC
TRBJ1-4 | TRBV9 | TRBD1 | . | CASSLRGTGYEKLFF | TGTGCCAGCAGCCTCCGAGGGACAGGTTACGAAAAACTGTTTTTT
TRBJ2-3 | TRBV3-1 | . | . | CASSQLGLADTQYF | TGTGCCAGCAGCCAACTGGGGTTGGCAGATACGCAGTATTTT
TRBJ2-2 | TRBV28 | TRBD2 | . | CASSSYRGLAGNTGELFF | TGTGCCAGCAGTTCTTATAGAGGACTAGCGGGGAACACCGGGGAGCTGTTTTTT
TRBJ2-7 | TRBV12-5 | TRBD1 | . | CASGLVPQGWVYEQYF | TGTGCTAGTGGTTTGGTACCACAGGGGTGGGTCTACGAGCAGTACTTC
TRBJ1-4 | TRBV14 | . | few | CASSQREGPTREKLFF | TGTGCCAGCAGCCAAAGAGAGGGACCGACACGCGAAAAACTGTTTTTT
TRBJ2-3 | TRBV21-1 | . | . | CASSKERGYADTQYF | TGTGCCAGCAGCAAAGAGAGGGGTTACGCAGATACGCAGTATTTT
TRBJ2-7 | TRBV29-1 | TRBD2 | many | CSVGLTPGFHEQYF | TGCAGCGTGGGACTAACCCCAGGGTTCCACGAGCAGTACTTC
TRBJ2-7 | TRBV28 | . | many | CASSFRTTKYEQYF | TGTGCCAGCAGTTTTCGGACTACCAAGTACGAGCAGTACTTC
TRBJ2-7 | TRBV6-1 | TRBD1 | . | CASSELGNPDRSSYEQYF | TGTGCCAGCAGTGAATTGGGAAATCCGGACAGGAGCTCCTACGAGCAGTACTTC
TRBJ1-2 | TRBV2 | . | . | CASSGHPIGNYGYTF | TGTGCCAGCAGTGGACACCCTATTGGGAACTATGGCTACACCTTC
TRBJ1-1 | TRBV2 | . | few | CATKGSEAFF | TGTGCCACCAAGGGGTCTGAAGCTTTCTTT
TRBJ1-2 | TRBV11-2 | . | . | CASRSGGVLYGYTF | TGTGCCAGCAGAAGTGGGGGAGTACTATATGGCTACACCTTC
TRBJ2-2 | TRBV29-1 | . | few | CSVVKGAATGELFF | TGCAGCGTTGTCAAGGGAGCGGCCACCGGGGAGCTGTTTTTT
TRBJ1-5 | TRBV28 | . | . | CASSLRVGQPQHF | TGTGCCAGCAGTTTACGGGTGGGCCAGCCCCAGCATTTT
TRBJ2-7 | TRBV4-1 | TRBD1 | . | CASSQEQGWPYEQYF | TGCGCCAGCAGCCAAGAACAGGGGTGGCCCTACGAGCAGTACTTC
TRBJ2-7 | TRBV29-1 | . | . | CSVAGSLMWQIGLQYF | TGCAGCGTTGCTGGGAGTCTTATGTGGCAGATAGGGCTGCAGTACTTC
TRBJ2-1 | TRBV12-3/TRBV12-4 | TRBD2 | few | CASSFRQRESPYNEQFF | TGTGCCAGCAGTTTTCGGCAGCGGGAGAGTCCCTACAATGAGCAGTTCTTC
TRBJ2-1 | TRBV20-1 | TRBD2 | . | CSARVYREGLQFF | TGCAGTGCTAGAGTGTATCGGGAGGGCCTCCAGTTCTTC
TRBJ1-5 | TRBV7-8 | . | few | CASSLGVAGGNQPQHF | TGTGCCAGCAGCTTGGGAGTTGCCGGTGGGAATCAGCCCCAGCATTTT
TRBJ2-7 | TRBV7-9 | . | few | CASSVDPGVGSYEQYF | TGTGCCAGCAGCGTGGACCCCGGGGTGGGCTCCTACGAGCAGTACTTC
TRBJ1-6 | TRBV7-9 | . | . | CASSLDPYGPLHF | TGTGCCAGCAGCCTGGACCCGTACGGACCCCTCCACTTT
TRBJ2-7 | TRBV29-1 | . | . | CSVEDHEQYF | TGCAGCGTTGAAGATCACGAGCAGTACTTC
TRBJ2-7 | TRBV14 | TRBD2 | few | CASSPSGLSSYEQYF | TGTGCCAGCAGCCCTAGCGGACTCAGCTCCTACGAGCAGTACTTC
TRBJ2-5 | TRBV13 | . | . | CASSLVTEETQYF | TGTGCCAGCAGCTTAGTGACAGAGGAGACCCAGTACTTC
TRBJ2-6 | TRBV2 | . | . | CASSQGQSGANVLTF | TGTGCCAGCAGCCAAGGACAGTCTGGGGCCAACGTCCTGACTTTC
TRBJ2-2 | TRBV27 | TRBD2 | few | CASSFALARTGELFF | TGTGCCAGCAGTTTTGCACTAGCGCGCACCGGGGAGCTGTTTTTT
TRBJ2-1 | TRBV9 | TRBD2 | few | CASSVVAGGPHLNNEQFF | TGTGCCAGCAGCGTAGTGGCGGGAGGTCCCCACCTAAACAATGAGCAGTTCTTC
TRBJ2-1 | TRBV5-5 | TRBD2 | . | CASSGSSGSSYNEQFF | TGTGCCAGCAGCGGATCTAGCGGGAGCTCCTACAATGAGCAGTTCTTC
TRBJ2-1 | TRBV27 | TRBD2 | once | CASRTRLAGGEESSYNEQFF | TGTGCCAGCAGAACTCGACTAGCGGGAGGAGAGGAGAGCTCCTACAATGAGCAGTTCTTC
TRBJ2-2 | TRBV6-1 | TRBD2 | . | CASSHQLAGGAPNTGELFF | TGTGCCAGCAGTCATCAACTAGCGGGAGGGGCCCCGAACACCGGGGAGCTGTTTTTT
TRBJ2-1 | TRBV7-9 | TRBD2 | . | CASRPRTAGGHDEQFF | TGTGCCAGCCGTCCTCGAACAGCGGGAGGCCACGACGAGCAGTTCTTC
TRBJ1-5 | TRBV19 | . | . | CASTIRGRPTTVHSNQPQHF | TGTGCCAGTACCATCCGCGGGAGGCCCACTACAGTCCATAGCAATCAGCCCCAGCATTTT
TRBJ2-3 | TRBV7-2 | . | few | CASSSRTDTQYF | TGTGCCAGCAGCTCCCGCACAGATACGCAGTATTTT
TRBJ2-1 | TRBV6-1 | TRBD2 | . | CASRPTSGDYNEQFF | TGTGCCAGCAGACCCACTAGCGGGGATTACAATGAGCAGTTCTTC
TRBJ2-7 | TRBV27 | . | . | CASRRQTDHYEQYF | TGTGCCAGCCGACGACAGACAGACCACTACGAGCAGTACTTC
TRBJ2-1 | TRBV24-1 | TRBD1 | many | CATSAPGTGPYNEQFF | TGTGCCACCAGTGCCCCCGGGACAGGGCCTTACAATGAGCAGTTCTTC
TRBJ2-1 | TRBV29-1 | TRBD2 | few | CSVEAAGGPVSWFF | TGCAGCGTTGAAGCGGCGGGAGGGCCGGTTTCGTGGTTCTTC
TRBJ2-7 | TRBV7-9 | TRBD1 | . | CASSPGTADYEQYF | TGTGCCAGCAGCCCCGGGACAGCAGACTACGAGCAGTACTTC
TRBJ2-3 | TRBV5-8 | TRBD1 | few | CASSSDRVADTQYF | TGTGCCAGCAGCTCTGACAGGGTTGCAGATACGCAGTATTTT
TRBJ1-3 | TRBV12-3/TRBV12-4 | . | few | CASRAGNTIYF | TGTGCCAGCAGAGCTGGAAACACCATATATTTT
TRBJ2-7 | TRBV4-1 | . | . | CASSQEPPLQGFQQYF | TGCGCCAGCAGCCAAGAACCTCCCCTCCAAGGGTTTCAGCAGTACTTC
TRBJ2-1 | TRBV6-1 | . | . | CASSEAGDYNEQFF | TGTGCCAGCAGTGAAGCCGGAGATTACAATGAGCAGTTCTTC
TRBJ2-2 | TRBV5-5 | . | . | CASSLRSLEGTGELFF | TGTGCCAGCAGCCTCCGCTCATTAGAGGGTACCGGGGAGCTGTTTTTT
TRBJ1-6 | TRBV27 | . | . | CASTTWAENSPLHF | TGTGCCAGCACCACCTGGGCGGAGAATTCACCCCTCCACTTT
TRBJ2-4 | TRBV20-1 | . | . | CSAKTSLSAKNIQYF | TGCAGTGCTAAGACTTCTTTGTCGGCCAAAAACATTCAGTACTTC
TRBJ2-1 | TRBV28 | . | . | CASSFPPRTPYNEQFF | TGTGCCAGCAGTTTCCCCCCCCGGACTCCTTACAATGAGCAGTTCTTC
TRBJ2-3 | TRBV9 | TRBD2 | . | CASSLAGEITDTQYF | TGTGCCAGCTCCTTAGCGGGAGAGATCACAGATACGCAGTATTTT
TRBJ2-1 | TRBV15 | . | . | CATSREIYNEQFF | TGTGCCACCAGCAGAGAAATTTACAATGAGCAGTTCTTC
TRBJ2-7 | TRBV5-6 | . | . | CASSLGAGRVDEQYF | TGTGCCAGCAGCTTGGGGGCGGGAAGGGTTGACGAGCAGTACTTC